This TCR beta chain was identified in a study of shared clonotypes between healthy human individuals. Here immunoSEQ multiplex PCR was the method, and the copy in TCRdb shows in-frame clones only, minus some. The sample holds 2 million to 2.5 million clones, 93% seen once. CD4+ cells were split into CD45RA+ naive and CD45RA-negative memory subsets. Per the germline V gene, CDR1 is SGDLS and CDR2 is YYNGEE. CDR3 size: 17 residues. Trimming took 0 bases from V and 7 from J, leaving 19 bases between them. This chain joins TRBV9 and TRBJ1-4; TRBD1 might be the D (5 bases). Sequencing was carried out using naive CD4+ T cells from PBMCs. Subset defined: CD45RA+ positively selected. The sequence was obtained from a man aged 18 to 30 in good health. Some clones in this sample may be carry-over from other donors' samples. The CDR3 loop reads CASSVDGREGSGEKLFF. The DNA of the CDR3 is TGTGCCAGCAGCGTAGATGGCAGGGAAGGTTCGGGTGAAAAACTGTTTTTT.